The 12 T cell receptor beta chains below were found in one sample sequenced in a study of shared clonotypes between healthy human individuals. Here immunoSEQ multiplex PCR was the method, and the copy in TCRdb shows in-frame clones only, minus some. The sample contains 2 million to 2.5 million clones, about 94% of which appear only once. The source material was naive CD4+ T cells sorted from blood. Subset: CD45RA+ positively selected. Receptors were obtained from a man between 18 and 29 years old in good health.

This clone was counted once. The rearrangement uses TRBV2 and TRBJ1-4; possibly TRBD1 for D (5 bases). Trimming shortened V by 4 bases and J by 8 bases, and 11 bases separated the two germline ends. The CDR3 spans 13 residues. The germline V gene encodes CDR1 SNHLY and CDR2 FYNNEI. The CDR3 bases are TGTGCCAGCAGTGGAGCAGGGTACGAAAAACTGTTTTTT. Its translation: CASSGAGYEKLFF.

The chain recombines TRBV4-1 with TRBJ2-4, with D maybe TRBD2 (6 bases). Trimming removed 1 base at V and 9 bases at J, with 10 bases between. Germline CDR1 MGHRA, CDR2 YSYEKL. This CDR3 has 13 amino acids. The CDR3 sequence: CASSQGGVSIQYF. In nucleotides, the CDR3 is TGCGCCAGCAGCCAAGGCGGGGTTTCCATTCAGTACTTC.

The chain carries TRBV6-6 and TRBJ1-5; 9 bases align to TRBD1. Germline CDR1 MNHNY, CDR2 SVGAGI (reference sequence). The V and J ends lost 5 bases and 3 bases, in that order; junction bases with no gene match: 8. The CDR3 extends over 16 amino acids. CDR3 bases: TGTGCCAGCAGTCGGGAAGGACAGGGGTTCAATCAGCCCCAGCATTTT. Translating gives CASSREGQGFNQPQHF.

The rearrangement joins TRBV2 to TRBJ1-5; a weak D match, TRBD1 (5 bases). With 3 bases removed from V and 5 bases from J, the gap between germline ends came to 11 bases. CDR1 and CDR2 from the germline V gene are SNHLY and FYNNEI. This CDR3 has 14 residues. In nucleotides, the CDR3 is TGTGCCAGCAGTGAGGGGGGTCTCCATCAGCCCCAGCATTTT. Translating gives CASSEGGLHQPQHF.

The chain couples TRBV29-1 to TRBJ2-2; 9 nucleotides agree with TRBD2. V dropped 7 bases and J dropped 1; count of bases not matched to a gene: 4. Germline CDR1 reads SQVTM; CDR2 reads ANQGSEA. This CDR3 has 14 residues. The CDR3 is CSGAGGMNTGELFF. As DNA, the CDR3 is TGCAGCGGCGCGGGGGGGATGAACACCGGGGAGCTGTTTTTT.

Concerning this clone itself: Other DNA sequences in the same sample also yield this CDR3. Written as DNA, the CDR3 is TGTGCCAGCAGCGTAGGGCTAGCGCTAAGCACAGATACGCAGTATTTT. This codes for CASSVGLALSTDTQYF. The chain links TRBV9 to TRBJ2-3; D is perhaps TRBD2 (6 bases). The germline CDR1 and CDR2 sequences are SGDLS and YYNGEE. This CDR3 is 16 amino acids long. Trimming cost V 0 bases and J 0 bases, with 11 bases left between them. Together with reference TRBV9 and TRBJ2-3, the CDR3 gives the full variable domain: DSGVTQTPKHLITATGQRVTLRCSPRSGDLSVYWYQQSLDQGLQFLIQYYNGEERAKGNILERFSAQQFPDLHSELNLSSLELGDSALYFCASSVGLALSTDTQYFGPGTRLTVL.

The chain employs TRBV7-8 and TRBJ2-6; D unclear. Germline V gene sequence: CDR1 SGHVS, CDR2 FQNEAQ. CDR3 length: 16 amino acids. V shed 2 bases and J shed 0 bases, with 8 bases lying between them. This CDR3 reads CASSLRANSGANVLTF. In DNA, the CDR3 is TGTGCCAGCAGCTTACGCGCCAACTCTGGGGCCAACGTCCTGACTTTC.

The chain recombines TRBV5-1 with TRBJ2-1; 9 bases agree with TRBD2. The CDR3 runs to 16 residues. In germline, CDR1 is SGHRS, CDR2 YFSETQ. V was clipped by 4 bases and J by 2 bases; unmatched bases: 7. The CDR3 DNA is TGCGCCAGCAGCCCTAAGCGGGAGGAGGCCTACAATGAGCAGTTCTTC. This codes for CASSPKREEAYNEQFF.

This rearrangement joins TRBV9 to TRBJ2-7; 12 nucleotides agree with TRBD2. Germline V lookup: CDR1 SGDLS, CDR2 YYNGEE. J gave up 9 bases and V 0 bases, and 4 bases lay outside the gene matches. This CDR3 comprises 14 residues. CDR3 in amino acids: CASSVGLAGDGQYF. The CDR3 nucleotides are TGTGCCAGCAGCGTAGGACTAGCGGGGGACGGGCAGTACTTC.

The J gene is TRBJ2-7, the V gene TRBV9; TRBD2 might be the D (5 bases). Trimming took 0 bases from V and 3 from J, leaving 10 bases between them. The germline V gene encodes CDR1 SGDLS and CDR2 YYNGEE. This CDR3 has 14 amino acids. The CDR3 DNA follows: TGTGCCAGCAGCGTAGGAGGGCCGAACTACGAGCAGTACTTC. Its translation: CASSVGGPNYEQYF. Supplemented by reference TRBV9 and TRBJ2-7, the full variable domain reads DSGVTQTPKHLITATGQRVTLRCSPRSGDLSVYWYQQSLDQGLQFLIQYYNGEERAKGNILERFSAQQFPDLHSELNLSSLELGDSALYFCASSVGGPNYEQYFGPGTRLTVT.

This chain joins TRBV4-1 and TRBJ2-7; TRBD1 is a possible D gene (6 bases). From germline, CDR1 is MGHRA and CDR2 YSYEKL. CDR3 length: 14 residues. The V and J ends lost 4 bases and 6 bases respectively, with 16 bases between them. The CDR3, as DNA: TGCGCCAGCAGCCGGGGCCAGGACAGCGGCGAGCAGTACTTC. Its protein is CASSRGQDSGEQYF.

Here the CDR3 reads CASSLGGLMNTEAFF. The DNA of the CDR3 is TGTGCCAGCAGTTTAGGGGGACTGATGAACACTGAAGCTTTCTTT. This chain links TRBV28 with TRBJ1-1, with TRBD1 as a possible D gene (5 bases). The CDR3 contains 15 residues. Germline V gives CDR1 MDHEN, CDR2 SYDVKM. Trimming cost V 2 bases and J 0 bases, with 10 bases left between them.